The source of this TCR beta chain is a study of blood T cell repertoires in COVID-19. Seattle patient enrollment occurred during active infection, with longitudinal follow-up thereafter. Original methodology: Researchers report that nucleated cell counts were estimated from reference gene primer amplification. Assay used: immunoSEQ multiplex PCR; TCRdb lists only in-frame clones, some missing. V and J calls and clone size are copied from that table; D and trimming were computed from the DNA. This table holds roughly 140,000 clones, about 88% found once. V was pared by 4 bases and J by 4 bases, with 13 bases between. The CDR3 extends over 14 amino acids. Germline CDR1 and CDR2: LGHDT and YNNKEL (reference sequence).

Material: peripheral blood. V is TRBV3-1 (or the pseudogene TRBV3-2) and J is TRBJ1-2, with unresolved D. The receptor was derived from a woman aged 60-70 years with COVID-19, enrolled during active disease. This CDR3 is CASSPWTDSYGYTF. DNA of the CDR3: TGTGCCAGCAGCCCGTGGACTGATTCCTATGGCTACACCTTC.